The 27 T cell receptor beta chains presented below share a single source sample, sequenced in a study of blood T cell repertoires in COVID-19. This table comes from immunoSEQ multiplex PCR, and its TCRdb copy is limited to in-frame clones, with some not included. The sample carries around 130,000 clones, about 87% recorded once. Material: peripheral blood. These receptor sequences come from a woman in her fifties or sixties with acute or convalescent COVID-19.

The chain is built from TRBV27 and TRBJ2-3; 11 nucleotides align to TRBD1. The V and J ends lost 4 bases and 5 bases, in that order; junction bases with no gene match: 2. The CDR3 is 14 residues long. Germline V CDR1 and CDR2: MNHEY, SMNVEV (reference sequence). The CDR3 here is CASSSGTGGDTQYF. The CDR3 bases are TGTGCCAGCAGTTCCGGGACAGGGGGAGATACGCAGTATTTT.

CDR3 DNA: TGTGCCAGCAGTGAATGGGGGACAGCTGGGGAGCAGTACTTC. This gives the protein CASSEWGTAGEQYF. The chain recombines TRBV25-1 with TRBJ2-7; 7 bases fit TRBD1. Germline V gene lookup returns CDR1 MGHDK and CDR2 SYGVNS. The CDR3 spans 14 residues. The ends lost 1 base at V and 7 bases at J; junction bases unmatched: 7.

This clone has a single count. The chain recombines TRBV4-1 with TRBJ2-7; 7 nucleotides agree with TRBD2. The length of the CDR3 is 18 residues. V dropped 4 bases and J dropped 1; count of bases not matched to a gene: 16. Germline V CDR1 and CDR2: MGHRA, YSYEKL. The CDR3 coding sequence is TGCGCCAGCAGCCTTCTCTCCCTTGGCGGGAGCCTTTCCTACGAGCAGTACTTC. It is translated as CASSLLSLGGSLSYEQYF.

The chain has TRBV2 and TRBJ2-7; D is perhaps TRBD1 (5 bases). This CDR3 has 13 residues. CDR1 and CDR2 from the germline V gene are SNHLY and FYNNEI. The V gene lost 6 bases and the J gene lost 2 bases, with 11 bases spanning the gap. CDR3 loop: CASRNQGTYEQYF. The CDR3 DNA is TGTGCCAGCAGGAACCAGGGAACCTACGAGCAGTACTTC.

The V call is TRBV5-6, the J call TRBJ1-2, with TRBD1 as a possible D gene (5 bases). Trimming removed 4 bases at V and 4 bases at J, with 11 bases between. The germline gives CDR1 SGHDT, CDR2 YYEEEE. The CDR3 sequence is 13 residues long. CDR3 region: CASSITGSYGYTF. The CDR3 DNA reads as TGTGCCAGCAGCATAACAGGTTCCTATGGCTACACCTTC. Supplemented by reference TRBV5-6 and TRBJ1-2, the full variable domain reads DAGVTQSPTHLIKTRGQQVTLRCSPKSGHDTVSWYQQALGQGPQFIFQYYEEEERQRGNFPDRFSGHQFPNYSSELNVNALLLGDSALYLCASSITGSYGYTFGSGTRLTVV.

This CDR3 reads CASSLKGSAGGGDTQYF. The CDR3, as DNA: TGTGCCAGCAGCTTGAAAGGCTCGGCAGGGGGCGGCGATACGCAGTATTTT. J is TRBJ2-3 and V is TRBV5-8; 8 bases align to TRBD1. Germline V gives CDR1 SGHTS, CDR2 YDEGEE. This CDR3 is 17 amino acids long. J lost 6 bases, V lost 1 base, and 13 bases had no gene match. Drawing the rest from reference TRBV5-8 and TRBJ2-3, the complete variable domain is EAGVTQSPTHLIKTRGQQATLRCSPISGHTSVYWYQQALGLGLQFLLWYDEGEERNRGNFPPRFSGRQFPNYSSELNVNALELEDSALYLCASSLKGSAGGGDTQYFGPGTRLTVL.

The gene calls are TRBV5-4 and TRBJ2-3, with no clear D. Germline CDR1 SGHNT, CDR2 YYREEE (reference sequence). The CDR3 consists of 15 residues. The V end was cut by 0 bases, the J end by 0 bases, with 8 bases between. CDR3 DNA sequence: TGTGCCAGCAGCTTGGGATTCGGGAGCACAGATACGCAGTATTTT. Encoded protein: CASSLGFGSTDTQYF.

J is TRBJ1-3 and V is TRBV5-1; D remains unclear. Trimming pared 4 bases from V and 0 bases from J, leaving 11 bases between. There are 15 residues in the CDR3. Looked up from germline, CDR1 is SGHRS and CDR2 is YFSETQ. The CDR3 DNA sequence: TGCGCCAGCAGCCTCCCGGAGAGCTCTGGAAACACCATATATTTT. Its protein is CASSLPESSGNTIYF. The whole variable domain, filled in from reference TRBV5-1 and TRBJ1-3, reads KAGVTQTPRYLIKTRGQQVTLSCSPISGHRSVSWYQQTPGQGLQFLFEYFSETQRNKGNFPGRFSGRQFSNSRSEMNVSTLELGDSALYLCASSLPESSGNTIYFGEGSWLTVV.

This chain links TRBV9 with TRBJ1-6; TRBD1 agrees at 8 bases. The V gene end was trimmed by 0 bases and the J gene end by 7 bases; junction bases not matched to a gene: 3. CDR1 SGDLS and CDR2 YYNGEE come from the germline V gene. The CDR3 length is 15 residues. The CDR3 region is CASSVEDRGNSPLHF. Here the CDR3 DNA reads TGTGCCAGCAGCGTAGAAGACAGGGGAAATTCACCCCTCCACTTT.

This clone was counted between two and nine times. The CDR3 DNA reads TGTGCCAGCAGCTTATTGGGCCGGGGGGAAGCTTTCTTT. Translation: CASSLLGRGEAFF. The rearrangement joins TRBV11-3 to TRBJ1-1, with D possibly being TRBD1 (5 bases). From germline, CDR1 is SGHNT and CDR2 YENEEA. Trimming took 2 bases from V and 8 from J, leaving 12 bases between them. The CDR3 is 13 residues long.

The gene calls are TRBV11-3 and TRBJ1-2; D uncertain. V was cut by 5 bases and J by 5 bases, with 12 bases left in between. CDR3 length equals 13 residues. Looked up from germline, CDR1 is SGHNT and CDR2 is YENEEA. This CDR3 reads CASSPGRDYGYTF. DNA of the CDR3: TGTGCCAGCAGCCCCGGTCGAGATTATGGCTACACCTTC.

The chain recombines TRBV18 with TRBJ1-3; 7 nucleotides match TRBD1. This CDR3 is 15 amino acids long. Losses at the gene ends were 3 bases for V and 2 bases for J; bases not matched to a gene: 4. Germline V gives CDR1 KGHSH, CDR2 LQKENI. CDR3 residues: CASSPTGEAGNTIYF. For the CDR3, the DNA is TGTGCCAGCTCACCTACAGGGGAGGCTGGAAACACCATATATTTT.

The chain couples TRBV27 to TRBJ1-4; D not resolved. Trimming pared 5 bases from V and 7 bases from J, leaving 5 bases between. Germline assignment: CDR1 MNHEY and CDR2 SMNVEV (reference sequence). This CDR3 region has 11 residues. CDR3 sequence (DNA): TGTGCCAGCAGTCTCGGTGAAAAACTGTTTTTT. It encodes CASSLGEKLFF.

The chain employs TRBV5-5 and TRBJ1-1, with D uncertain. Germline assignment: CDR1 SGHKS and CDR2 YYEKEE (reference sequence). The CDR3 runs 13 residues. V shed 0 bases and J shed 8 bases, with 11 bases lying between them. The CDR3 sequence is CASSLVQVEEAFF. The CDR3 nucleotides are TGTGCCAGCAGCTTGGTCCAGGTAGAGGAAGCTTTCTTT. The full variable domain, completed using reference TRBV5-5 and TRBJ1-1, is DAGVTQSPTHLIKTRGQQVTLRCSPISGHKSVSWYQQVLGQGPQFIFQYYEKEERGRGNFPDRFSARQFPNYSSELNVNALLLGDSALYLCASSLVQVEEAFFGQGTRLTVV.

The genes are TRBV30 and TRBJ1-2; 8 bases agree with TRBD1. Germline V gives CDR1 GTSNPN, CDR2 SVGIG (reference sequence). This CDR3 spans 14 amino acids. V lost 3 bases to trimming and J lost 1 base; unmatched junction nucleotides: 4. CDR3 DNA: TGTGCCTGGAGAGTGACAGGGGTTAACTATGGCTACACCTTC. This translates into CAWRVTGVNYGYTF.

The rearrangement uses TRBV5-5 and TRBJ1-1, with 8 bases identical to TRBD1. With V trimmed by 0 bases and J by 3 bases, 7 bases remained unmatched. Germline CDR1 and CDR2: SGHKS and YYEKEE (reference sequence). The CDR3 loop spans 16 amino acids. The CDR3 DNA reads TGTGCCAGCAGCTTGGTCCCGACAGGGGAGTACACTGAAGCTTTCTTT. The encoded protein is CASSLVPTGEYTEAFF.

The J gene is TRBJ1-5, the V gene TRBV5-1; TRBD1 is a possible D gene (5 bases). The length of the CDR3 is 18 residues. V was clipped by 3 bases and J by 5 bases, with 24 bases between them. Per the germline V gene, CDR1 is SGHRS and CDR2 is YFSETQ. The CDR3 reads CASSSPFVEGEIDQPQHF. The CDR3 DNA follows: TGCGCCAGCAGCTCTCCATTCGTCGAAGGGGAAATCGATCAGCCCCAGCATTTT.

The rearrangement joins TRBV10-3 to TRBJ2-5, with 10 nucleotides matching TRBD2. Germline lookup yields CDR1 ENHRY and CDR2 SYGVKD. The CDR3 has 18 amino acids. Losses at the gene ends were 8 bases for V and 4 bases for J; bases not matched to a gene: 19. The CDR3 reads CAIQKGLAGVNGGETQYF. The CDR3 nucleotides are TGTGCCATCCAAAAAGGGCTAGCGGGAGTTAATGGAGGAGAGACCCAGTACTTC.

This clone was detected only once. The chain combines TRBV15 with TRBJ1-4, with 8 nucleotides matching TRBD1. The CDR3 consists of 16 residues. V shed 0 bases, J shed 8 bases, and the junction held 8 bases outside the gene matches. Looked up from germline, CDR1 is LNHNV and CDR2 is YYDKDF (reference sequence). The CDR3: CATSRDQTGAREKLFF. The CDR3, as DNA: TGTGCCACCAGCAGAGATCAGACAGGGGCGCGGGAAAAACTGTTTTTT.

This chain uses TRBV5-4 with TRBJ2-6, with 8 bases lining up with TRBD2. This CDR3 comprises 18 residues. Germline V gives CDR1 SGHNT, CDR2 YYREEE (reference sequence). V gave up 4 bases and J gave up 0 bases; unmatched junction bases: 9. The CDR3 is CASSPGGASLSGANVLTF. CDR3 in DNA: TGTGCCAGCAGCCCCGGGGGGGCATCCCTCTCTGGGGCCAACGTCCTGACTTTC.

The gene calls are TRBV11-3 and TRBJ1-1, with TRBD1 matching over 7 bases. Trimming removed 3 bases from V and 1 base from J; junction bases left unmatched: 5. The CDR3 totals 15 residues. Per germline, CDR1 SGHNT and CDR2 YENEEA. CDR3 DNA: TGTGCCAGCAGCTTGGGGACAGATGGGAACACTGAAGCTTTCTTT. Protein sequence: CASSLGTDGNTEAFF.

The chain links TRBV18 to TRBJ2-5; D unresolved. Trimming removed 0 bases from V and 5 bases from J, with 10 bases in between. The CDR3 length is 14 residues. Germline V CDR1 and CDR2: KGHSH, LQKENI. The CDR3 spells CASSPPFPSETQYF. In DNA form, the CDR3 reads TGTGCCAGCTCACCACCGTTCCCCTCGGAGACCCAGTACTTC.

The J gene is TRBJ1-1, the V gene TRBV6-5; D not resolved. Trimming pared 5 bases from V and 4 bases from J, leaving 14 bases between. Germline-derived CDR1 and CDR2 are MNHEY and SVGAGI. This CDR3 is 14 amino acids long. CDR3 protein: CASSPRDMVTEAFF. The CDR3, as DNA: TGTGCCAGCAGTCCCCGGGATATGGTCACTGAAGCTTTCTTT.

The rearrangement uses TRBV7-2 and TRBJ2-2; TRBD1 matches at 8 bases. Germline CDR1 SGHTA, CDR2 FQGNSA. CDR3 size: 15 residues. V shed 5 bases and J 1 base; nucleotides not matched to a gene: 3. The chain's CDR3 is CASSIDRGNTGELFF. The DNA of the CDR3 is TGTGCCAGCAGCATCGACAGGGGGAACACCGGGGAGCTGTTTTTT.

The gene calls are TRBV5-1 and TRBJ1-4; D remains unclear. V was trimmed by 5 bases and J by 0 bases, leaving 8 bases between them. Germline V gene lookup returns CDR1 SGHRS and CDR2 YFSETQ. CDR3 length: 14 amino acids. The CDR3 loop reads CASRAGATNEKLFF. CDR3 bases: TGCGCCAGCAGAGCGGGAGCAACTAATGAAAAACTGTTTTTT.

The genes are TRBV7-9 and TRBJ1-6; TRBD1 might be the D (5 bases). The germline gives CDR1 SEHNR, CDR2 FQNEAQ (reference sequence). CDR3 size: 16 residues. The ends were cut back, 5 bases at V and 2 bases at J, with 13 bases in the middle. Here the CDR3 reads CASSGPEGTYNSPLHF. The CDR3 DNA is TGTGCCAGCAGCGGGCCGGAGGGGACCTATAATTCACCCCTCCACTTT.

In DNA, the CDR3 is TGTGCCATCAGTGAGACATGGGGGGATCAGCCCCAGCATTTT. This gives the protein CAISETWGDQPQHF. The V and J genes are TRBV10-3 and TRBJ1-5; D may be TRBD1 (5 bases). There are 14 residues in the CDR3. CDR1 is ENHRY and CDR2 is SYGVKD in the germline V gene. Trimming left V 2 bases short and J 5 bases short, with 10 bases between.